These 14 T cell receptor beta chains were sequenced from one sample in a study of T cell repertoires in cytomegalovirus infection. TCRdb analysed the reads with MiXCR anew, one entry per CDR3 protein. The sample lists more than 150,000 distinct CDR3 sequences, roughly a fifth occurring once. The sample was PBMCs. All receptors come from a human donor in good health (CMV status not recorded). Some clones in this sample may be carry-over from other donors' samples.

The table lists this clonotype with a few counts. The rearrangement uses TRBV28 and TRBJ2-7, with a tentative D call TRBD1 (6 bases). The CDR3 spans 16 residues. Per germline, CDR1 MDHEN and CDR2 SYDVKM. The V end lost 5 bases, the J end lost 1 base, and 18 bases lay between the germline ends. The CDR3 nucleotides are TGTGCCAGCAGTGTCTTCCACGGGACAACATCCTACGAGCAGTACTTC. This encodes CASSVFHGTTSYEQYF.

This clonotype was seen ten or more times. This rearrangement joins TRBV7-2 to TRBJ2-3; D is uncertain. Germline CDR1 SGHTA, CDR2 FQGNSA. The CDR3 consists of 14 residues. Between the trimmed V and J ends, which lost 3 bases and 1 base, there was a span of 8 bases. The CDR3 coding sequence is TGTGCCAGCAGCTTTATCCGGGGCACAGATACGCAGTATTTT. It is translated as CASSFIRGTDTQYF.

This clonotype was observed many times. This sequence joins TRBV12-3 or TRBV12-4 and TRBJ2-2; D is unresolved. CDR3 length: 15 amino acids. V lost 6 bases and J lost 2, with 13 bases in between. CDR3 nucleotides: TGTGCCAGCAGCCCGCTCCGGGCCAACACCGGGGAGCTGTTTTTT. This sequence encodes CASSPLRANTGELFF.

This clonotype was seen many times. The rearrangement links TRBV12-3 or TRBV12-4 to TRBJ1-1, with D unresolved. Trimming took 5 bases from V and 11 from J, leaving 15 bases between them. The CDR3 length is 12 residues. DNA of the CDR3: TGTGCCAGCAGTCGTTACACCCTAGGCGCTTTCTTT. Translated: CASSRYTLGAFF.

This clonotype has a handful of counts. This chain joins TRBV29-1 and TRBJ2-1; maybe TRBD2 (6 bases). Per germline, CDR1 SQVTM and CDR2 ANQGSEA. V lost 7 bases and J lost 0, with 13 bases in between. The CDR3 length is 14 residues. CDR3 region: CSAARGVSYNEQFF. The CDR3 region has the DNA TGCAGCGCCGCTCGCGGGGTCTCCTACAATGAGCAGTTCTTC.

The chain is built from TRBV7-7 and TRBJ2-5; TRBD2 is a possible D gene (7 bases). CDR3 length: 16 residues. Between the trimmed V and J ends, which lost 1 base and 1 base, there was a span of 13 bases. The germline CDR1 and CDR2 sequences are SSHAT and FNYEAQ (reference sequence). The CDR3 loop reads CASSLGTGGPQETQYF. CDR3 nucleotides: TGTGCCAGCAGCTTAGGGACGGGGGGCCCCCAAGAGACCCAGTACTTC. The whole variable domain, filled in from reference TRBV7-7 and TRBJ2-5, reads GAGVSQSPRYKVTKRGQDVTLRCDPISSHATLYWYQQALGQGPEFLTYFNYEAQPDKSGLPSDRFSAERPEGSISTLTIQRTEQRDSAMYRCASSLGTGGPQETQYFGPGTRLLVL.

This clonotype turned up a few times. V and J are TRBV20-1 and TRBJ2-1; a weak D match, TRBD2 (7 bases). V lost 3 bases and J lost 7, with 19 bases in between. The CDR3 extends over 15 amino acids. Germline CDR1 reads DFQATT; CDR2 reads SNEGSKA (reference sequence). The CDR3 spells CSARAYTGGPNEQFF. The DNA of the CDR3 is TGCAGTGCTAGGGCCTATACGGGGGGCCCTAATGAGCAGTTCTTC.

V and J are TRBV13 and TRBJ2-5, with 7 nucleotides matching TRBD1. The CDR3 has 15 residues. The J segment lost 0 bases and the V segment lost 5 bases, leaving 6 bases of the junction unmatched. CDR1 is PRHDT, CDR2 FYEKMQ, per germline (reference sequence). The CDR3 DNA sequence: TGTGCCAGCAGCAGCCGGGACAGTAACCAAGAGACCCAGTACTTC. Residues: CASSSRDSNQETQYF.

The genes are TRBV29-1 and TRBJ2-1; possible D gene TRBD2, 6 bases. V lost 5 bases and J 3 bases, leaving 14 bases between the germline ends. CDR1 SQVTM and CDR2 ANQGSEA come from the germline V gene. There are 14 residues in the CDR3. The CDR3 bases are TGCAGCGTTCGGGACTCCTTAATCTACAATGAGCAGTTCTTC. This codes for CSVRDSLIYNEQFF.

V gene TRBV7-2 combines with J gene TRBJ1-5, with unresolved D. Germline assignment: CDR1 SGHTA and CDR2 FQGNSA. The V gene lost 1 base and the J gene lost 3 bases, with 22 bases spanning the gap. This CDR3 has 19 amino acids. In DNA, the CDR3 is TGTGCCAGCAGCTTAGAACAGTTGCTCCATGGACGGGTCAATCAGCCCCAGCATTTT. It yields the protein CASSLEQLLHGRVNQPQHF.

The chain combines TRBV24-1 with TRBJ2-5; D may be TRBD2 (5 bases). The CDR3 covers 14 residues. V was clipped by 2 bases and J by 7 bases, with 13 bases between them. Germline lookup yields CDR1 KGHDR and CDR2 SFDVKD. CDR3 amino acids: CATSDSVLAGTQYF. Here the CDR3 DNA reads TGTGCCACCAGTGATTCCGTTCTAGCCGGGACCCAGTACTTC.

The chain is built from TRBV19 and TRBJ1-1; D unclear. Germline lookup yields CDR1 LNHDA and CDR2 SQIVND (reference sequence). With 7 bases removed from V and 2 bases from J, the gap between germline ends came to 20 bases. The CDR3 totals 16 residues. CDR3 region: CASTSRPLTPNTEAFF. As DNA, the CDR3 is TGTGCCAGTACCTCACGTCCTCTGACACCTAACACTGAAGCTTTCTTT.

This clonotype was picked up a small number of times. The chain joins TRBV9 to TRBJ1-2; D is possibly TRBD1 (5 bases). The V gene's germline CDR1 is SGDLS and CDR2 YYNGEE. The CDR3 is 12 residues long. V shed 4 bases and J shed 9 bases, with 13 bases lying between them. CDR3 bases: TGTGCCAGCAGCCCTCTGGACAATCGCTACACCTTC. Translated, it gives CASSPLDNRYTF.

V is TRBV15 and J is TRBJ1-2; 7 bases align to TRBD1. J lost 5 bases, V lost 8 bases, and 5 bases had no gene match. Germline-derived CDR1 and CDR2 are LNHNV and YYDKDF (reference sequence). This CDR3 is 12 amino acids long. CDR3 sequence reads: CATSRDSYGYTF. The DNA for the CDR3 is TGTGCCACCTCAAGGGACAGTTATGGCTACACCTTC.